This entry lists 27 T cell receptor beta chains sequenced from one sample in a study of T cell repertoires in cytomegalovirus infection. TCRdb passed the reads through MiXCR, listing each CDR3 protein once. Here the sample spans some 800,000 distinct CDR3 sequences, approximately 32% being singletons. These receptors' targets are unknown. The source was cultured CD8+ T cells from PBMCs, collected from culture after CMV antigen stimulation. These receptors were obtained from a human donor in good health (CMV status not recorded). Some clones in this sample may be carry-over from other donors' samples.

The V and J genes are TRBV7-9 and TRBJ2-3; 9 positions match TRBD2. CDR1 is SEHNR, CDR2 FQNEAQ, per germline (reference sequence). The CDR3 has 16 residues. V shed 3 bases and J 1 base; nucleotides not matched to a gene: 5. CDR3: CASSFPGGGGTDTQYF. CDR3 DNA sequence: TGTGCCAGCAGCTTCCCCGGCGGGGGGGGCACAGATACGCAGTATTTT.

This clonotype was counted many times. The J gene is TRBJ2-1, the V gene TRBV7-2, with TRBD2 identical over 7 bases. V lost 5 bases to trimming and J lost 7 bases; unmatched junction nucleotides: 8. The CDR3 has 14 residues. The germline CDR1 and CDR2 sequences are SGHTA and FQGNSA. The CDR3 sequence: CASSPRGMGNEQFF. In nucleotides, the CDR3 is TGTGCCAGCAGCCCGCGGGGGATGGGAAATGAGCAGTTCTTC.

This chain links TRBV4-3 with TRBJ1-1, with a weak D call TRBD1 (6 bases). CDR1 is LGHNA, CDR2 YSLEER, per germline. V was shortened by 1 base and J by 7 bases, with 19 bases between the two germline ends. The CDR3 is made up of 16 amino acids. The CDR3 loop reads CASSQGPYREKVEAFF. The CDR3 bases are TGCGCCAGCAGCCAAGGCCCCTACAGGGAAAAGGTTGAAGCTTTCTTT.

In the case of this clonotype: A much larger clone lies one base from this, so it may be a read error. In this CDR3 the conserved last residue, phenylalanine or tryptophan, is missing, so a read error is likely. V and J are TRBV28 and TRBJ1-1, with D unresolved. The germline V and J ends were trimmed by 3 bases and 3 bases, with 8 bases remaining between them. This CDR3 comprises 13 residues. Germline V gene sequence: CDR1 MDHEN, CDR2 SYDVKM. As DNA, the CDR3 is TGTGCCAGCAGTTTTGGGAGGCACACTGAAGCTTTCTTA. It encodes CASSFGRHTEAFL.

V usage is TRBV4-3 and J usage is TRBJ2-5, with a tentative D call TRBD1 (5 bases). The CDR3 sequence is 14 residues long. Germline CDR1 LGHNA, CDR2 YSLEER. V gave up 4 bases and J gave up 2 bases, with 11 bases separating them. The CDR3 loop reads CASSPEGDQETQYF. The CDR3 DNA sequence: TGCGCCAGCAGCCCCGAAGGGGATCAAGAGACCCAGTACTTC.

This clonotype was seen a handful of times. V and J are TRBV7-6 and TRBJ2-7, with D perhaps TRBD1 (5 bases). CDR3 size: 13 residues. Trimming removed 4 bases at V and 2 bases at J, with 9 bases between. Germline V gene sequence: CDR1 SGHVS, CDR2 FNYEAQ. The CDR3 DNA is TGTGCCAGCAGCTCGATGGACACCTACGAGCAGTACTTC. Translation: CASSSMDTYEQYF.

The chain joins TRBV7-3 to TRBJ2-7; possibly TRBD1 or TRBD2 for D (5 bases each). The CDR3 is 8 residues long. Germline CDR1 is SGHTA and CDR2 is FQGTGA. The CDR3 DNA reads as TGTGCCAGCAGCTTAGGGGGAGTC. Encoded protein: CASSLGGV.

Only a few counts were recorded for this clonotype. The chain links TRBV25-1 to TRBJ2-6, with D perhaps given as TRBD1 or TRBD2 (5 bases each). This CDR3 region has 18 residues. Per the germline V gene, CDR1 is MGHDK and CDR2 is SYGVNS. The V and J ends lost 3 bases and 1 base respectively, with 16 bases between them. The CDR3 bases are TGTGCCAGCAGTGATTGGGGGAGTCAGGGATCTGGGGCCAACGTCCTGACTTTC. This sequence encodes CASSDWGSQGSGANVLTF.

V usage is TRBV7-6 and J usage is TRBJ1-2; D gene unclear. The CDR3 loop spans 14 amino acids. Germline CDR1 reads SGHVS; CDR2 reads FNYEAQ. Between the trimmed V and J ends, which lost 5 bases and 3 bases, there was a span of 13 bases. In DNA form, the CDR3 reads TGTGCCAGCAGCCGAGCGGGGTTAGACTATGGCTACACCTTC. Its translation: CASSRAGLDYGYTF.

This clonotype was detected only a few times. The rearrangement uses TRBV19 and TRBJ1-4; 7 bases are shared with TRBD1. V shed 6 bases, J shed 1 base, and the junction held 5 bases outside the gene matches. In germline, CDR1 is LNHDA, CDR2 SQIVND (reference sequence). CDR3 size: 15 residues. The CDR3 bases are TGTGCCAGTAGGAGACGGACAGGAACTAATGAAAAACTGTTTTTT. Its translation is CASRRRTGTNEKLFF.

This clonotype has just a few counts. The chain recombines TRBV2 with TRBJ2-1; no reliable D call. The CDR3 has 15 amino acids. The germline V and J ends were trimmed by 11 bases and 0 bases, with 17 bases remaining between them. CDR1 and CDR2 (germline): SNHLY, FYNNEI. CDR3 protein: CAGAPDSSSYNEQFF. CDR3 in DNA: TGTGCCGGCGCGCCGGATTCGAGCTCCTACAATGAGCAGTTCTTC.

In regard to this clonotype: A much larger clone sits a single nucleotide away, making a read error possible. The chain couples TRBV7-3 to TRBJ1-1; D gene unclear. CDR1 is SGHTA, CDR2 FQGTGA, per germline. CDR3 length equals 15 residues. The CDR3 region has the DNA TGTGCCAGCAGCCATTTTGACACTTTGAACCCTGAAGCTTTCTTT. Translated, it gives CASSHFDTLNPEAFF. The full variable domain, in which reference TRBV7-3 and TRBJ1-1 provide the parts outside the CDR3, is GAGVSQTPSNKVTEKGKYVELRCDPISGHTALYWYRQSLGQGPEFLIYFQGTGAADDSGLPNDRFFAVRPEGSVSTLKIQRTERGDSAVYLCASSHFDTLNPEAFFGQGTRLTVV.

The chain combines TRBV15 with TRBJ2-1; D is uncertain. The V gene's germline CDR1 is LNHNV and CDR2 YYDKDF (reference sequence). V lost 0 bases to trimming and J lost 6 bases, with 9 bases between them. This CDR3 is built from 14 residues. As DNA, the CDR3 is TGTGCCACCAGCAGAGATACAGCCTCCAATGAGCAGTTCTTC. Protein: CATSRDTASNEQFF.

The table lists this clonotype with many counts. The chain is built from TRBV7-9 and TRBJ1-2; D ambiguous. Germline CDR1 reads SEHNR; CDR2 reads FQNEAQ (reference sequence). This CDR3 spans 15 amino acids. Trimming left V 0 bases short and J 6 bases short, with 14 bases between. CDR3 DNA sequence: TGTGCCAGCAGCTTAGCTCCCTGGGTAGAAGATGGCTACACCTTC. Residues: CASSLAPWVEDGYTF.

CDR3 residues: CASSFPAGVRTEAFF. The CDR3 DNA reads TGTGCCAGCAGTTTCCCTGCAGGGGTACGCACTGAAGCTTTCTTT. V and J are TRBV12-3 or TRBV12-4 and TRBJ1-1; perhaps TRBD1 as D (6 bases). The CDR3 is 15 residues long. The germline V and J ends were trimmed by 3 bases and 4 bases, with 15 bases remaining between them.

The rearrangement links TRBV19 to TRBJ1-2; D gene uncertain. CDR3 size: 11 residues. Germline assignment: CDR1 LNHDA and CDR2 SQIVND (reference sequence). Trimming stripped 5 bases from V and 6 bases from J, with 7 bases between. CDR3: CASSFLDGYTF. For the CDR3, the DNA is TGTGCCAGTAGTTTCCTTGATGGCTACACCTTC.

There are a few counts of this clonotype. This chain uses TRBV7-9 with TRBJ2-5, with TRBD2 matching 9 bases. This CDR3 contains 17 residues. J gave up 1 base and V 5 bases, and 11 bases lay outside the gene matches. From germline, CDR1 is SEHNR and CDR2 FQNEAQ (reference sequence). The CDR3 protein is CASSLPKGRGGQETQYF. The CDR3 bases are TGTGCCAGCAGCCTACCCAAGGGGCGGGGGGGCCAAGAGACCCAGTACTTC.

In its sample, this clonotype was seen a few times. The chain carries TRBV2 and TRBJ2-3, with D unclear. With 1 base removed from V and 2 bases from J, the gap between germline ends came to 13 bases. CDR3 length equals 16 residues. Per the germline V gene, CDR1 is SNHLY and CDR2 is FYNNEI. This CDR3 reads CASSEVLVSFTDTQYF. CDR3 coding DNA: TGTGCCAGCAGTGAAGTCCTAGTCTCTTTCACAGATACGCAGTATTTT.

The chain is built from TRBV27 and TRBJ1-6; D gene unclear. Germline assignment: CDR1 MNHEY and CDR2 SMNVEV (reference sequence). V dropped 5 bases and J dropped 7 bases, with 9 bases sitting between them. CDR3 length equals 13 residues. The CDR3 DNA is TGTGCCAGCAGTAGTCAGGTGAATTCACCCCTCCACTTT. Amino acids: CASSSQVNSPLHF.

The chain's CDR3 is CASSLTVRVWDTEAFF. DNA of the CDR3: TGTGCCAGCAGTTTAACAGTGAGGGTTTGGGACACTGAAGCTTTCTTT. The chain employs TRBV27 and TRBJ1-1; D uncertain. CDR3 size: 16 residues. V lost 2 bases and J 3 bases, leaving 16 bases between the germline ends. The V gene's germline CDR1 is MNHEY and CDR2 SMNVEV (reference sequence).

The V and J genes are TRBV20-1 and TRBJ1-4; D is possibly TRBD1 (5 bases). Trimming cost V 2 bases and J 5 bases, with 9 bases left between them. The germline V gene has CDR1 DFQATT and CDR2 SNEGSKA (reference sequence). The CDR3 contains 13 residues. The CDR3 coding sequence is TGCAGTGCTAGATTCCGGGACAATGAAAAACTGTTTTTT. It encodes CSARFRDNEKLFF.

V and J are TRBV11-3 and TRBJ2-7; 7 bases fit TRBD1. The CDR3 length is 14 residues. Looked up from germline, CDR1 is SGHNT and CDR2 is YENEEA. V lost 5 bases, J lost 5 bases, and 9 bases stayed unmatched. The CDR3 bases are TGTGCCAGCAGCCTACTAGGCAGGGGGAACGAGCAGTACTTC. It is translated as CASSLLGRGNEQYF.

This chain joins TRBV7-6 and TRBJ1-1, with a possible D match to TRBD1 (5 bases). The V end was cut by 0 bases, the J end by 4 bases, with 12 bases between. Germline CDR1 is SGHVS and CDR2 is FNYEAQ. The CDR3 extends over 15 amino acids. The CDR3 region has the DNA TGTGCCAGCAGCTTAGCCCCAGGGTTGGGCACTGAAGCTTTCTTT. Translating gives CASSLAPGLGTEAFF.

The chain couples TRBV9 to TRBJ1-2; 9 bases agree with TRBD1. V gave up 0 bases and J gave up 3 bases; unmatched junction bases: 6. The CDR3 spans 16 residues. The germline V gene has CDR1 SGDLS and CDR2 YYNGEE. For the CDR3, the DNA is TGTGCCAGCAGCGTAGCACCGGGACAGGGTGACTATGGCTACACCTTC. This translates into CASSVAPGQGDYGYTF.

There are a few counts of this clonotype. The genes are TRBV27 and TRBJ1-1, with 12 bases matching TRBD1. Unmatched junction bases numbered 4, after V lost 4 bases and J lost 4 bases. This CDR3 comprises 15 residues. CDR1 and CDR2 from the germline V gene are MNHEY and SMNVEV (reference sequence). This CDR3 reads CASSWDRGQVTEAFF. CDR3 nucleotides: TGTGCCAGCAGTTGGGACAGGGGGCAAGTCACTGAAGCTTTCTTT.

This clonotype was counted between two and nine times. The chain combines TRBV27 with TRBJ2-5; TRBD2 matches 7 bases. Germline lookup yields CDR1 MNHEY and CDR2 SMNVEV (reference sequence). Trimming cost V 5 bases and J 2 bases; bases outside gene matches: 5. The CDR3 length is 14 residues. CDR3 sequence: CASSPGGKQETQYF. CDR3 in DNA: TGTGCCAGCAGTCCCGGGGGGAAGCAAGAGACCCAGTACTTC.

This clonotype was recorded many times. The chain links TRBV4-2 to TRBJ2-3; D gene unclear. CDR3 length: 17 amino acids. The V gene lost 6 bases and the J gene lost 0 bases, with 19 bases spanning the gap. Germline V gene sequence: CDR1 LGHNA, CDR2 YNFKEQ. This CDR3 reads CASSPRVTSTSTDTQYF. CDR3 coding DNA: TGTGCCAGCAGTCCACGGGTGACTTCCACTAGCACAGATACGCAGTATTTT.